Below are 15 T cell receptor beta chains sequenced from a single sample in a study of molecular identifiers for immune sequencing clone quantification. TCRdb re-called the PCR reads with MiXCR, one entry per CDR3 protein. The data show 45,000 to 60,000 distinct CDR3 sequences, around 33% seen once. Sample: naive CD8+ T cells from blood, with Jurkat cell RNA spiked in. The sample's subset: FACS-sorted CD8+CD4-CCR7+CD45RA+ naive T cells. The receptor set was obtained from a human donor in good health. Some libraries in this study had Jurkat cell RNA spiked in.

In regard to this clonotype: A read error may be the cause here, since a much bigger clone is one base away. The chain is built from TRBV28 and TRBJ1-5; a possible D gene is TRBD1 (5 bases). Germline CDR1 MDHEN, CDR2 SYDVKM. The CDR3 spans 14 residues. The CDR3 here is CACSLLMGDQPQHF. In nucleotides, the CDR3 is TGTGCCTGCAGTTTATTGATGGGGGATCAGCCCCAGCATTTT.

This clonotype showed up many times. V gene TRBV7-8 combines with J gene TRBJ2-3; D gene ambiguous. The CDR3 runs 13 residues. Germline CDR1 and CDR2: SGHVS and FQNEAQ. The V and J ends lost 0 bases and 1 base respectively, with 2 bases between them. This CDR3 is CASSLARTDTQYF. The CDR3 DNA follows: TGTGCCAGCAGCTTAGCTCGCACAGATACGCAGTATTTT. Filled out from reference TRBV7-8 and TRBJ2-3, the complete variable domain reads GAGVSQSPRYKVAKRGQDVALRCDPISGHVSLFWYQQALGQGPEFLTYFQNEAQLDKSGLPSDRFFAERPEGSVSTLKIQRTQQEDSAVYLCASSLARTDTQYFGPGTRLTVL.

About this clonotype itself: In this CDR3 the conserved last residue, phenylalanine or tryptophan, is missing, so a read error is likely. The J gene is TRBJ1-1, the V gene TRBV7-8; possible D gene TRBD1, 6 bases. In germline, CDR1 is SGHVS, CDR2 FQNEAQ. CDR3 size: 14 residues. The CDR3 reads CASSLTGMKTEAFI. The CDR3 DNA reads TGTGCCAGCAGCTTAACAGGGATGAAAACTGAAGCTTTCATT.

In this sample, this clonotype is medium-sized (0.01 to 0.1%). The V and J genes are TRBV14 and TRBJ2-7; no reliable D call. This CDR3 is built from 15 residues. Trimming took off 0 bases at V and 6 bases at J, with 15 bases between the two ends. CDR1 SGHDN and CDR2 FVKESK come from the germline V gene. The CDR3 DNA follows: TGTGCCAGCAGCCAAGATTTGGGTAGGTCCGGCGAGCAGTACTTC. It encodes CASSQDLGRSGEQYF. Drawing the rest from reference TRBV14 and TRBJ2-7, the complete variable domain is EAGVTQFPSHSVIEKGQTVTLRCDPISGHDNLYWYRRVMGKEIKFLLHFVKESKQDESGMPNNRFLAERTGGTYSTLKVQPAELEDSGVYFCASSQDLGRSGEQYFGPGTRLTVT.

Relative to its sample, this clonotype is medium-sized (0.01 to 0.1%). The rearrangement links TRBV28 to TRBJ2-5; D is uncertain. V shed 2 bases and J shed 6 bases, with 10 bases lying between them. The CDR3 is 13 amino acids. Germline V gene lookup returns CDR1 MDHEN and CDR2 SYDVKM. The CDR3 is CASSLIGPKTQYF. The CDR3 DNA is TGTGCCAGCAGTTTAATTGGTCCCAAGACCCAGTACTTC.

This clonotype was seen many times. V and J are TRBV4-1 and TRBJ2-1; D not certain. Germline V gene data show CDR1 as MGHRA and CDR2 as YSYEKL. The CDR3 has 12 amino acids. V shed 3 bases and J shed 4 bases, with 4 bases lying between them. The DNA of the CDR3 is TGCGCCAGCAGCCACAGATACAATGAGCAGTTCTTC. Protein product: CASSHRYNEQFF.

The chain employs TRBV28 and TRBJ2-7; no clear D gene. The CDR3 is made up of 15 amino acids. The V and J ends lost 6 bases and 4 bases respectively, with 19 bases between them. Germline assignment: CDR1 MDHEN and CDR2 SYDVKM. The CDR3 protein is CASSPRLAPVYEQYF. CDR3 nucleotides: TGTGCCAGCAGCCCGCGACTGGCCCCGGTGTACGAGCAGTACTTC.

The chain combines TRBV13 with TRBJ2-2; 10 positions agree with TRBD1. The germline V gene encodes CDR1 PRHDT and CDR2 FYEKMQ (reference sequence). V shed 5 bases, J shed 5 bases, and the junction held 5 bases outside the gene matches. The CDR3 has 15 amino acids. The DNA of the CDR3 is TGTGCCAGCAGCCCTCGGGACAGGGGTACCGGGGAGCTGTTTTTT. It specifies CASSPRDRGTGELFF.

Of note for this clonotype: A read error may produce the germline difference seen at one junction end. The chain combines TRBV6-2 or TRBV6-3 with TRBJ2-7; D unresolved. There are 13 residues in the CDR3. CDR1 is MNHEY, CDR2 SVGEGT, per germline. This CDR3 reads CASSFGLAREQDF. CDR3 coding DNA: TGTGCCAGCAGTTTCGGGTTAGCTCGCGAGCAGGACTTC.

This clonotype appeared a few times. The CDR3 sequence: CASSLGDTYEQYF. The CDR3 coding sequence is TGTGCCAGTAGTTTAGGAGATACCTACGAGCAGTACTTC. V and J are TRBV19 and TRBJ2-7, with unresolved D. In germline, CDR1 is LNHDA, CDR2 SQIVND (reference sequence). The germline V and J ends were trimmed by 5 bases and 2 bases, with 10 bases remaining between them. The CDR3 runs 13 residues.

The rearrangement joins TRBV5-1 to TRBJ2-5; D is possibly TRBD1 (5 bases). V gave up 1 base and J gave up 0 bases, with 13 bases separating them. The CDR3 has 16 amino acids. CDR1 and CDR2 from the germline V gene are SGHRS and YFSETQ. This CDR3 is CASSLWLGADQETQYF. The CDR3 nucleotides are TGCGCCAGCAGCTTGTGGCTAGGGGCGGACCAAGAGACCCAGTACTTC.

The gene calls are TRBV9 and TRBJ2-3; 7 bases match TRBD2. Germline V CDR1 and CDR2: SGDLS, YYNGEE. V trimming: 3 bases; J trimming: 5 bases; junction bases outside the gene matches: 12. This CDR3 has 16 residues. The CDR3 protein is CASSGILKREGDTQYF. The CDR3 region has the DNA TGTGCCAGCAGCGGGATCCTTAAGCGGGAAGGAGATACGCAGTATTTT.

This clonotype has a count of ten or more. This chain connects TRBV27 to TRBJ1-3; D may be TRBD1 (5 bases). CDR3 length: 14 amino acids. Germline V gene data show CDR1 as MNHEY and CDR2 as SMNVEV (reference sequence). V was pared by 2 bases and J by 4 bases, with 9 bases between. The CDR3 spells CASSLRGTGNTIYF. In DNA, the CDR3 is TGTGCCAGCAGTTTAAGAGGGACCGGAAACACCATATATTTT.

The rearrangement links TRBV3-1 to TRBJ1-5; 8 bases line up with TRBD1. The CDR3 spans 14 residues. V was pared by 3 bases and J by 7 bases, with 5 bases of the junction left unmatched. Germline lookup yields CDR1 LGHDT and CDR2 YNNKEL (reference sequence). Written as DNA, the CDR3 is TGTGCCAGCAGCCAGTACAGGGGGGGCCAGCCCCAGCATTTT. It codes for CASSQYRGGQPQHF.

This clonotype was counted between two and nine times. The chain recombines TRBV13 with TRBJ2-7; D not certain. Per the germline V gene, CDR1 is PRHDT and CDR2 is FYEKMQ (reference sequence). V was trimmed by 4 bases and J by 0 bases, leaving 10 bases between them. The CDR3 loop spans 14 amino acids. CDR3 residues: CASSSGGRSYEQYF. The CDR3 DNA reads as TGTGCCAGCAGCTCGGGCGGCCGCTCCTACGAGCAGTACTTC.